This T cell receptor beta chain was captured in a study of blood T cell repertoires in COVID-19 (dated by TCRdb to about 2020). About the full investigation: Collaborator samples came from the United States, Italy and Spain and covered acute and convalescent phases of COVID-19. A de-identified subject ID, COVID-19 status, age in years and sex were almost always included in the sample metadata. A freely available public database, intended as a resource for researchers studying the immune response to SARS-CoV-2, is where the repertoires were released. The samples were drawn from the first 160 participants of the ongoing ImmuneRACE study and from 950 to 1,500 subjects provided by 6 global collaborators. Deeply sampled blood TCRbeta repertoires from subjects exposed to, actively infected with, or recovered from COVID-19 were included in the dataset. The material from the prospective study consisted of cDNA or gDNA derived from T cells, B-cell-depleted T cells, or PBMCs. HLA class I and class II types, where available, came from metadata supplied by the sample provider rather than from assay-based typing.

V is trimmed back by 0 bases and J by 3 bases, and the junction contains 2 bases that no gene match accounts for. CDR3 length: 15 amino acids, cysteine to phenylalanine. Only the CDR3 DNA stays, 45 bases, in frame from base 1. The germline V gene (reference sequence) specifies SGHNT as CDR1 and YYREEE as CDR2. For this clone: Its antigen specificity is not known. No much larger clonotype is one base removed from it; base qualities were not supplied.

Collaborating institutions collected whole blood in K2EDTA tubes following their own protocols. Collaborator samples were shipped for TCRbeta analysis as frozen whole blood, isolated PBMCs, or DNA extracted from either sample type. On the study overall, not on this receptor specifically: The quantity of clinical and demographic metadata differed by source and by participant and was supplied without curation.

TCRbeta CDR3 regions were amplified from genomic DNA by means of the immunoSEQ Assay, a bias-controlled multiplex PCR. As for the authors' bioinformatics: Nucleated cell counts per sample were estimated from amplification of reference gene primers within the assay. To quantify the absolute abundance of each unique TCRbeta CDR3 rearrangement, sequence reads were collapsed and filtered. Productive Simpson clonality was computed per sample as the square root of Simpson's diversity index over productive rearrangements. What TCRdb holds here is the immuneACCESS table cut down to in-frame rearrangements. Part of the clones is not present; checked against another copy, under half of the missing clones reflect an unresolved V gene, and the others are unexplained. The V and J calls and clone size were taken over from that table, and D and trimming were inferred from the DNA. Across this sample there are roughly 200,000 clones, with roughly 88% seen only once. The biggest ten clones account for roughly an eighth of the sample.

Sample: peripheral blood. The TCR was taken from a human donor in a cohort sampled during active COVID-19. The chain joins TRBV5-4 to TRBJ1-3; 8 bases in between match TRBD1. The DNA is TGTGCCAGCAGCTTGGGCAGGGGGCTTGGAAACACCATATATTTT. This encodes CASSLGRGLGNTIYF.